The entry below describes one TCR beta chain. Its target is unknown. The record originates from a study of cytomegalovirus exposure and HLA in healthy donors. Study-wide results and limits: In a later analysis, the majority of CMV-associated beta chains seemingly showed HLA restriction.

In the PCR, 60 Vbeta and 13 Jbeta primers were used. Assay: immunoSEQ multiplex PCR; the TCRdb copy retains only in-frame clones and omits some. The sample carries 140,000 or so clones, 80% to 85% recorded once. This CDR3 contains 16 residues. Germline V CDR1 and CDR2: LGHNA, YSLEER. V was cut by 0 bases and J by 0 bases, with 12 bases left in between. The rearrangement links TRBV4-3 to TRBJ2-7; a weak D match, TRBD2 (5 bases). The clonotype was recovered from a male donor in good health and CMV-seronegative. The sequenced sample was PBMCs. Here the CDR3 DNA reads TGCGCCAGCAGCCAAGATACGGGAAGCTCCTCCTACGAGCAGTACTTC. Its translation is CASSQDTGSSSYEQYF.